This TCR beta chain derives from a study of T cell repertoires and HLA-DP antigens. Study information: Alloreactive CD4+ T cells targeted HLA-DP on transduced HeLa. Versus self, one alloantigen differed at one groove amino acid, the other at roughly eleven. Study findings and constraints: Against one allele, clones undetected before culture averaged approximately 35%; against the other, roughly 51%.

Trimming at V came to 10 bases and at J to 6 bases, leaving 16 bases not matched to a gene. CDR1 is ENHRY and CDR2 is SYGVKD in the germline V gene. This CDR3 has 15 amino acids. Comments on this clone: Its matching antigen is unknown.

TCRdb keeps only in-frame clones here, not all; method: immunoSEQ multiplex PCR. This table has roughly 120,000 clones, 90% to 95% appearing once. The rearrangement uses TRBV10-3 and TRBJ2-3, with 7 bases that match TRBD2. The specimen was CD4+ T cells from PBMCs. This clonotype originated in a woman aged 18-35 years in good health and CMV-seronegative. The CDR3 region is CATSFGEGQVDTQYF. The CDR3 DNA follows: TGTGCCACCAGCTTTGGGGAGGGCCAAGTGGATACGCAGTATTTT.